This T cell receptor (beta chain) originates from a study of metastatic and nonmetastatic thyroid tumors. Study overall: Repertoires of blood and of tissue (tumor or nodule) from malignant and benign thyroid patients were compared.

Among the patients, none had received any treatment before thyroid surgery. Trimming left V 6 bases short and J 3 bases short, with 11 bases between. The CDR3 totals 13 residues. Looked up from germline, CDR1 is WNHNN and CDR2 is SYGVQD (reference sequence). TCRdb re-called clones via MiXCR from the PCR reads. The sample records approximately 32,000 clones, roughly 15% being singletons. Comments on this clone: As yet, its antigen is unknown.

Whole-study findings and limits: As reported, TCR beta diversity in blood and tumor was significantly higher in malignant thyroid tumors than in benign nodules.

This receptor was taken from a male donor with papillary thyroid cancer or a benign thyroid nodule (not recorded which). Some clones in this sample may be carry-over from other donors' samples. Sequences were obtained from blood. The chain couples TRBV10-1 to TRBJ1-1; D is undetermined. Written as DNA, the CDR3 is TGCGCCAGCAGCCTGGGTCGTTACACTGAAGCTTTCTTT. Translating it yields CASSLGRYTEAFF.